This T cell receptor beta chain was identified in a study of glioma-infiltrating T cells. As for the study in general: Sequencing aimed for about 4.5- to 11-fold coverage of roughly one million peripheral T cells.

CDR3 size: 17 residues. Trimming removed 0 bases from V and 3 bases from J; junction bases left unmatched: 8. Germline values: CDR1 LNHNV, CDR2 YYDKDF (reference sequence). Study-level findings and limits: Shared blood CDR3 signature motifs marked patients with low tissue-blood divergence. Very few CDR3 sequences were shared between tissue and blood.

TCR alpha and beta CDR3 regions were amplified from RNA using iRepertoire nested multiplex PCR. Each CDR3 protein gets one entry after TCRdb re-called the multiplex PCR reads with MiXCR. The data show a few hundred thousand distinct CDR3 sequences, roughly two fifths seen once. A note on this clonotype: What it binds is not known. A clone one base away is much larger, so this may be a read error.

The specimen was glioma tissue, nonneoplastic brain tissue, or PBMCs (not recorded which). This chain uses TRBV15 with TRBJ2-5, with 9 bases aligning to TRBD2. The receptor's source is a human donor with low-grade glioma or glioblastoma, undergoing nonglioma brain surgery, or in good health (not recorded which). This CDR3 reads CATSRDIGGRAEETQYF. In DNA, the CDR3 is TGTGCCACCAGCAGAGATATAGGCGGGAGGGCCGAAGAGACCCAGTACTTC.